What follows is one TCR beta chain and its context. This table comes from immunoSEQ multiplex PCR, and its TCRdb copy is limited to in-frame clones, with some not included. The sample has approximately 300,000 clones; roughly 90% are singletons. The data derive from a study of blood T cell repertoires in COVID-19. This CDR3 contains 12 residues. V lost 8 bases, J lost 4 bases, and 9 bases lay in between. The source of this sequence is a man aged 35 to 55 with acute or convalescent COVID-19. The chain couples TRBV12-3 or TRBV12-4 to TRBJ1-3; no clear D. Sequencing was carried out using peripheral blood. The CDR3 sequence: CASCSGGNTIYF. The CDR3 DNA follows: TGTGCCAGCTGCTCGGGGGGAAACACCATATATTTT.